This T cell receptor (beta chain) was identified in a study of cytomegalovirus exposure and HLA in healthy donors. General study results and limits: It was 164 TCR beta chains that were listed as cytomegalovirus-associated. What was likely a sequencing artifact was a cluster of highly shared sequence variants.

With 60 Vbeta and 13 Jbeta primers, the PCR was carried out. TCRdb's table, derived via immunoSEQ multiplex PCR, lists solely in-frame clones and lacks some. The sample holds 140,000 or so clones; roughly 62% are singletons and the top ten take approximately 4.2%. CDR1 MDHEN and CDR2 SYDVKM come from the germline V gene. CDR3 length: 20 amino acids. V gave up 10 bases and J gave up 3 bases; unmatched junction bases: 24. For this clone: The target antigen is unknown.

This TCR derives from a man between 60 and 70 years old in good health and CMV-seronegative. The sequencing input was PBMCs. This chain connects TRBV28 to TRBJ1-2; 12 positions agree with TRBD1. CDR3 region: CATSGGQGARLRLADYGYTF. Here the CDR3 DNA reads TGTGCCACTTCCGGGGGACAGGGGGCGCGTTTGAGGCTGGCTGACTATGGCTACACCTTC.